The 32 T cell receptor beta chains in this list originate from one sample, sequenced in a study of chemoradiotherapy in HPV16-positive cancers. Using immunoSEQ multiplex PCR, the repertoire was profiled, and TCRdb retains in-frame clones only, with some absent. The sample has roughly 10,000 clones; around four fifths are singletons. The sample in question was tumor tissue, obtained from a patient who underwent chemoradiotherapy. The source of these receptors is a human donor with HPV-associated anogenital cancer.

The rearrangement links TRBV7-9 to TRBJ1-2, with 10 bases identical to TRBD1. This CDR3 is 15 amino acids long. Per the germline V gene, CDR1 is SEHNR and CDR2 is FQNEAQ (reference sequence). The trim removed 5 bases at V and 3 bases at J, leaving 6 bases unmatched. The CDR3 loop reads CASSLTGGVDYGYTF. The CDR3 DNA follows: TGTGCCAGCAGCCTGACAGGGGGCGTCGACTATGGCTACACCTTC.

This clone was recorded a few times. The V gene is TRBV11-2, the J gene TRBJ2-3; D call uncertain. V gave up 0 bases and J gave up 2 bases, with 6 bases separating them. Germline CDR1 SGHAT, CDR2 FQNNGV. The CDR3 is 14 residues long. CDR3 DNA sequence: TGTGCCAGCAGCTTAGAAAGGATCACAGATACGCAGTATTTT. This gives the protein CASSLERITDTQYF.

The chain uses TRBV11-2 and TRBJ2-1; TRBD1 aligns across 9 bases. V was pared by 2 bases and J by 5 bases, with 4 bases of the junction left unmatched. CDR1 SGHAT and CDR2 FQNNGV come from the germline V gene. The CDR3 sequence is 15 residues long. CDR3 coding DNA: TGTGCCAGCAGCTTACAGGGACAGGGAGACAATGAGCAGTTCTTC. Translated, it gives CASSLQGQGDNEQFF. Variable domain in full (rest from reference TRBV11-2 and TRBJ2-1): EAGVAQSPRYKIIEKRQSVAFWCNPISGHATLYWYQQILGQGPKLLIQFQNNGVVDDSQLPKDRFSAERLKGVDSTLKIQPAKLEDSAVYLCASSLQGQGDNEQFFGPGTRLTVL.

This chain links TRBV7-8 with TRBJ2-1; D is uncertain. The germline V and J ends were trimmed by 1 base and 8 bases, with 9 bases remaining between them. Looked up from germline, CDR1 is SGHVS and CDR2 is FQNEAQ. The CDR3 totals 13 residues. CDR3 sequence (DNA): TGTGCCAGCAGCTTAGGGCACTCTGATGAGCAGTTCTTC. Translated, it gives CASSLGHSDEQFF.

The V gene is TRBV9, the J gene TRBJ2-4, with a weak D call TRBD1 (6 bases). In germline, CDR1 is SGDLS, CDR2 YYNGEE. V lost 2 bases and J 2 bases, leaving 14 bases between the germline ends. The CDR3 spans 16 residues. CDR3 DNA sequence: TGTGCCAGCAGCGTTGAACCAGGGGTAACCAAAAACATTCAGTACTTC. Protein: CASSVEPGVTKNIQYF.

In its sample, this clone is large. The gene calls are TRBV30 and TRBJ2-7; 9 bases match TRBD1. J lost 5 bases, V lost 4 bases, and 9 bases had no gene match. From germline, CDR1 is GTSNPN and CDR2 SVGIG (reference sequence). CDR3 length equals 14 residues. The CDR3 DNA is TGTGCCTGGACCCCCGGGACAGGGCTCCACGAGCAGTACTTC. This translates into CAWTPGTGLHEQYF.

The chain uses TRBV11-2 and TRBJ2-5; 8 bases match TRBD1. Unmatched junction bases numbered 13, after V lost 6 bases and J lost 7 bases. This CDR3 comprises 15 residues. The germline V gene encodes CDR1 SGHAT and CDR2 FQNNGV. Here the CDR3 reads CASSQGQGARGTQYF. As DNA, the CDR3 is TGTGCCAGCAGTCAGGGGCAGGGGGCTCGGGGGACCCAGTACTTC.

This sequence joins TRBV29-1 and TRBJ1-4; 8 positions match TRBD1. With 0 bases clipped from V and 9 bases from J, the junction kept 9 bases outside the gene matches. The CDR3 runs 15 residues. CDR1 is SQVTM and CDR2 is ANQGSEA in the germline V gene. CDR3 sequence (DNA): TGCAGCGTTGAAGATACTTGGGACAGGAGTCAAAAACTGTTTTTT. Its protein is CSVEDTWDRSQKLFF. The full variable domain, in which reference TRBV29-1 and TRBJ1-4 provide the parts outside the CDR3, is SAVISQKPSRDICQRGTSLTIQCQVDSQVTMMFWYRQQPGQSLTLIATANQGSEATYESGFVIDKFPISRPNLTFSTLTVSNMSPEDSSIYLCSVEDTWDRSQKLFFGSGTQLSVL.

The V and J genes are TRBV6-5 and TRBJ2-7; TRBD1 might be the D (5 bases). Between the trimmed V and J ends, which lost 5 bases and 4 bases, there was a span of 12 bases. In germline, CDR1 is MNHEY, CDR2 SVGAGI. CDR3 size: 13 residues. The DNA of the CDR3 is TGTGCCAGCAGTCCAGGGCTAAGGTACGAGCAGTACTTC. The encoded protein is CASSPGLRYEQYF.

The V and J genes are TRBV11-3 and TRBJ1-1; possible D gene TRBD1, 6 bases. V shed 3 bases and J shed 6 bases, with 11 bases lying between them. Germline lookup yields CDR1 SGHNT and CDR2 YENEEA. The CDR3 totals 13 residues. CDR3 in amino acids: CASSLGRGAEAFF. The CDR3 nucleotides read TGTGCCAGCAGCTTGGGCAGGGGTGCTGAAGCTTTCTTT.

The chain employs TRBV7-8 and TRBJ1-1; D call uncertain. Germline lookup yields CDR1 SGHVS and CDR2 FQNEAQ. The CDR3 loop spans 13 amino acids. Trimming removed 3 bases at V and 5 bases at J, with 10 bases between. The CDR3 DNA sequence: TGTGCCAGCAGCTTCCAGATGGAGACTGAAGCTTTCTTT. Translated, it gives CASSFQMETEAFF.

The chain carries TRBV5-1 and TRBJ2-7; D not resolved. Germline V gene lookup returns CDR1 SGHRS and CDR2 YFSETQ. Trimming removed 7 bases from V and 1 base from J, with 12 bases in between. The CDR3 is 13 residues long. CDR3: CASGHQDSYEQYF. The CDR3 region has the DNA TGCGCCAGCGGCCACCAGGATTCCTACGAGCAGTACTTC. The whole variable domain, remainder taken from reference TRBV5-1 and TRBJ2-7, is KAGVTQTPRYLIKTRGQQVTLSCSPISGHRSVSWYQQTPGQGLQFLFEYFSETQRNKGNFPGRFSGRQFSNSRSEMNVSTLELGDSALYLCASGHQDSYEQYFGPGTRLTVT.

The chain uses TRBV12-5 and TRBJ1-1; D may be TRBD1 (5 bases). The CDR3 contains 16 residues. V dropped 0 bases and J dropped 2 bases, with 13 bases sitting between them. CDR1 is LGHNT and CDR2 is FRNRAP in the germline V gene. The CDR3 region has the DNA TGTGCTAGTGGTTTGGTACTATGGGGCGACAACACTGAAGCTTTCTTT. Translating gives CASGLVLWGDNTEAFF.

The chain employs TRBV29-1 and TRBJ1-2; 11 positions agree with TRBD1. This CDR3 is 15 amino acids long. V lost 3 bases to trimming and J lost 6 bases; unmatched junction nucleotides: 9. Per the germline V gene, CDR1 is SQVTM and CDR2 is ANQGSEA. Here the CDR3 DNA reads TGCAGCGTTGACGCCATCGGGACAGGGGGTAATGGCTACACCTTC. Protein product: CSVDAIGTGGNGYTF. Drawing the rest from reference TRBV29-1 and TRBJ1-2, the complete variable domain is SAVISQKPSRDICQRGTSLTIQCQVDSQVTMMFWYRQQPGQSLTLIATANQGSEATYESGFVIDKFPISRPNLTFSTLTVSNMSPEDSSIYLCSVDAIGTGGNGYTFGSGTRLTVV.

The table lists this clone with a few counts. The chain has TRBV9 and TRBJ2-3; 7 nucleotides match TRBD2. Germline CDR1 reads SGDLS; CDR2 reads YYNGEE. The CDR3 sequence is 17 residues long. V lost 3 bases and J lost 4; bases outside the gene matches: 14. CDR3 sequence: CASSAQAALTSPDTQYF. CDR3 sequence (DNA): TGTGCCAGCAGCGCCCAGGCAGCGTTGACTAGCCCAGATACGCAGTATTTT.

This chain connects TRBV7-2 to TRBJ1-6; D gene ambiguous. From germline, CDR1 is SGHTA and CDR2 FQGNSA. The CDR3 is made up of 15 amino acids. V lost 0 bases, J lost 7 bases, and 10 bases lay in between. CDR3 in amino acids: CASSLARSENSPLHF. The DNA for the CDR3 is TGTGCCAGCAGCTTAGCCCGGTCGGAGAATTCACCCCTCCACTTT. Full variable domain (missing parts from reference TRBV7-2 and TRBJ1-6): GAGVSQSPSNKVTEKGKDVELRCDPISGHTALYWYRQSLGQGLEFLIYFQGNSAPDKSGLPSDRFSAERTGGSVSTLTIQRTQQEDSAVYLCASSLARSENSPLHFGNGTRLTVT.

This CDR3 reads CSVKTDGYTEAFF. The CDR3 DNA follows: TGCAGCGTTAAGACAGACGGGTACACTGAAGCTTTCTTT. The rearrangement joins TRBV29-1 to TRBJ1-1; possible D gene TRBD1, 5 bases. The CDR3 spans 13 residues. CDR1 and CDR2 from the germline V gene are SQVTM and ANQGSEA. V lost 5 bases and J 3 bases, leaving 13 bases between the germline ends.

The rearrangement uses TRBV9 and TRBJ2-1, with 7 bases aligning to TRBD2. Germline CDR1 reads SGDLS; CDR2 reads YYNGEE. The CDR3 totals 15 residues. V was clipped by 4 bases and J by 13 bases; unmatched bases: 17. This chain's CDR3 is CASSPPRGDLLIQFF. The CDR3 DNA is TGTGCCAGCAGCCCGCCTCGGGGGGATCTTCTGATTCAGTTCTTC.

This clone occurred once. The CDR3 DNA is TGTGCCAGCAGCTCCTCCCCAGGTGAAAAACTGTTTTTT. Its protein is CASSSSPGEKLFF. This chain uses TRBV9 with TRBJ1-4; D not resolved. Germline CDR1 SGDLS, CDR2 YYNGEE. V was clipped by 4 bases and J by 7 bases, with 11 bases between them. The CDR3 contains 13 residues.

This clone came up a few times. The CDR3 DNA is TGTGCCAGCAGTTTCGGGACTAGCGTCCATGAGCAGTTCTTC. It yields the protein CASSFGTSVHEQFF. The chain is built from TRBV28 and TRBJ2-1; the match to TRBD2 covers 10 bases. The CDR3 runs to 14 residues. J lost 8 bases, V lost 3 bases, and 4 bases had no gene match. Per the germline V gene, CDR1 is MDHEN and CDR2 is SYDVKM.

The J gene is TRBJ2-7, the V gene TRBV6-1; D remains ambiguous. The CDR3 sequence is 14 residues long. The V gene's germline CDR1 is MNHNS and CDR2 SASEGT. V was cut by 6 bases and J by 2 bases, with 14 bases left in between. The chain's CDR3 is CASSITENAYEQYF. DNA of the CDR3: TGTGCCAGCAGCATTACGGAAAACGCCTACGAGCAGTACTTC.

This chain uses TRBV21-1 with TRBJ2-1; TRBD2, the table's D call, was not compared with the DNA. TRBV21-1 is a known pseudogene. The CDR3 length is 19 residues. CDR3 DNA: TGTGCCAGCAGCAAAAGGGGGGGAAGGAATACCCGGGGATTCAATGAGCAGTTCTTC. Its protein is CASSKRGGRNTRGFNEQFF.

The chain has TRBV2 and TRBJ2-5, with TRBD1 identical over 8 bases. The CDR3 spans 16 residues. V shed 6 bases and J 4 bases; nucleotides not matched to a gene: 13. The germline CDR1 and CDR2 sequences are SNHLY and FYNNEI. The CDR3 loop reads CASSYPAGGRGETQYF. In nucleotides, the CDR3 is TGTGCCAGCAGCTACCCCGCAGGGGGCAGGGGAGAGACCCAGTACTTC.

V usage is TRBV4-1 and J usage is TRBJ1-1, with 11 bases matching TRBD1. The CDR3 consists of 16 residues. With 4 bases clipped from V and 2 bases from J, the junction kept 6 bases outside the gene matches. Germline loops: CDR1 MGHRA, CDR2 YSYEKL. The CDR3 protein is CASSPGQGAGNTEAFF. CDR3 sequence (DNA): TGCGCCAGCAGCCCTGGACAGGGGGCAGGAAACACTGAAGCTTTCTTT.

CDR3 residues: CASSLSSGLDLSGANVLTF. The CDR3 DNA reads as TGTGCCAGCAGCTTATCATCGGGACTCGACCTCTCTGGGGCCAACGTCCTGACTTTC. The chain has TRBV5-8 and TRBJ2-6; D is perhaps TRBD2 (6 bases). The CDR3 extends over 19 amino acids. Germline CDR1 is SGHTS and CDR2 is YDEGEE. The V gene lost 2 bases and the J gene lost 0 bases, with 18 bases spanning the gap.

The CDR3 protein is CASSDTMDREIEETQYF. In DNA form, the CDR3 reads TGTGCCAGCAGCGATACGATGGACAGGGAGATCGAAGAGACCCAGTACTTC. The rearrangement uses TRBV2 and TRBJ2-5; 8 bases align to TRBD1. Looked up from germline, CDR1 is SNHLY and CDR2 is FYNNEI. V shed 6 bases, J shed 3 bases, and the junction held 15 bases outside the gene matches. The CDR3 consists of 17 residues.

The chain uses TRBV28 and TRBJ1-1; D unclear. This CDR3 has 13 amino acids. The germline gives CDR1 MDHEN, CDR2 SYDVKM. V was pared by 3 bases and J by 1 base, with 6 bases between. CDR3 amino acids: CASSFQENTEAFF. CDR3 coding DNA: TGTGCCAGCAGTTTCCAGGAGAACACTGAAGCTTTCTTT.

The rearrangement joins TRBV5-1 to TRBJ1-6; 7 positions agree with TRBD1. This CDR3 comprises 14 residues. After removal of 3 bases from V and 7 bases from J, the junction contained 4 bases not matched to a gene. Germline lookup yields CDR1 SGHRS and CDR2 YFSETQ. The CDR3 DNA reads as TGCGCCAGCAGCTCACTCAGGGGGAATTCACCCCTCCACTTT. The encoded protein is CASSSLRGNSPLHF.

This rearrangement joins TRBV19 to TRBJ2-2; D may correspond to TRBD1 or TRBD2 (6 bases each). Per the germline V gene, CDR1 is LNHDA and CDR2 is SQIVND (reference sequence). The germline V and J ends were trimmed by 4 bases and 1 base, with 16 bases remaining between them. CDR3 length: 17 residues. CDR3 protein: CASSTPPGALNTGELFF. The CDR3, as DNA: TGTGCCAGTAGTACCCCCCCGGGGGCCCTGAACACCGGGGAGCTGTTTTTT.

This clone ranks as large. The chain employs TRBV10-1 and TRBJ2-7; TRBD1 or TRBD2 may be the D gene (5 bases each). Trimming removed 8 bases at V and 5 bases at J, with 13 bases between. This CDR3 contains 12 residues. Germline CDR1 is WNHNN and CDR2 is SYGVQD (reference sequence). The CDR3 DNA sequence: TGCGCCAGCTCGGACTCAGGGAACGAGCAGTACTTC. As protein: CASSDSGNEQYF.

The chain has TRBV4-1 and TRBJ1-3, with TRBD1 identical over 8 bases. This CDR3 is built from 15 residues. Germline trimming cut 0 bases from V and 3 bases from J; bases unmatched to any gene: 1. Germline V gene lookup returns CDR1 MGHRA and CDR2 YSYEKL. Here the CDR3 DNA reads TGCGCCAGCAGCCAAGAACAGGGGGTTGGAAACACCATATATTTT. Translating it yields CASSQEQGVGNTIYF.

The J gene is TRBJ2-7, the V gene TRBV6-5; tentative D call: TRBD2 (6 bases). This CDR3 contains 15 residues. V dropped 8 bases and J dropped 5 bases, with 22 bases sitting between them. Germline CDR1 MNHEY, CDR2 SVGAGI. CDR3 bases: TGTGCCAGCTCCTATGGGCAGGGAGGCCGTAACGAGCAGTACTTC. This translates into CASSYGQGGRNEQYF.